This T cell receptor beta chain derives from a study of cytomegalovirus exposure and HLA in healthy donors. Regarding the study as a whole: Earlier analysis looked at TCR beta V segments, and most were productive about 87% or about 30% of the time. Later on, an analysis found that several of the most significant clusters appeared to be linked to common viral pathogens, which included parvovirus B19.

This PCR relied on a set of 60 Vbeta primers and 13 Jbeta primers. Clones were read by immunoSEQ multiplex PCR, and TCRdb kept only the in-frame ones, dropping some. This sample yields roughly 170,000 clones, of which about 75% are seen a single time; around 2.6% belongs to the top ten. This clone was seen a few times. Its antigen is still unknown. This clonotype was obtained from a female donor in good health and CMV-seronegative. The source material was PBMCs.

The CDR3 nucleotides are TGTGCCAGCAGCCCGCCAAGCGGGAGCGGAACAGATACGCAGTATTTT. Its protein product is CASSPPSGSGTDTQYF. This rearrangement joins TRBV6-6 to TRBJ2-3, with 8 bases lining up with TRBD2. Germline CDR1 is MNHNY and CDR2 is SVGAGI (reference sequence). Trimming removed 6 bases from V and 3 bases from J; junction bases left unmatched: 11. This CDR3 region has 16 residues.